The T cell receptor (beta chain) under discussion was sequenced for a study of cytomegalovirus exposure and HLA in healthy donors. Study-wide background: Of 300 to 500 genotyped donors, roughly 81% grouped in the Caucasian-associated ancestry cluster. Regarding the study as a whole: It was approximately 150 TCR beta chains that were listed as cytomegalovirus-associated. For TCR beta chains, V- and J-gene trimming was later linked to a missense DCLRE1C variant. Productive status was seen about 87% or about 30% of the time for most TCR beta V segments in an earlier analysis.

The V end lost 9 bases, the J end lost 7 bases, and 23 bases lay between the germline ends. The CDR3 spans 14 residues. From germline, CDR1 is SGDLS and CDR2 YYNGEE. The PCR had 60 Vbeta and 13 Jbeta primers. The protocol was immunoSEQ multiplex PCR, while the TCRdb copy is restricted to in-frame clones and leaves out a portion. The sample records some 180,000 clones, 87% being singletons. Concerning this clone: The target antigen is unknown.

The chain has TRBV9 and TRBJ2-7, with D perhaps matching TRBD1 (6 bases). What was sequenced was PBMCs. The source is a boy between 2 and 15 years old in good health and CMV-seronegative. The CDR3 here is CATFRDTKSGEQYF. The DNA of the CDR3 is TGTGCCACTTTCCGGGACACCAAAAGTGGGGAGCAGTACTTC. Using reference TRBV9 and TRBJ2-7 for the parts outside the CDR3, the full variable domain is DSGVTQTPKHLITATGQRVTLRCSPRSGDLSVYWYQQSLDQGLQFLIQYYNGEERAKGNILERFSAQQFPDLHSELNLSSLELGDSALYFCATFRDTKSGEQYFGPGTRLTVT.